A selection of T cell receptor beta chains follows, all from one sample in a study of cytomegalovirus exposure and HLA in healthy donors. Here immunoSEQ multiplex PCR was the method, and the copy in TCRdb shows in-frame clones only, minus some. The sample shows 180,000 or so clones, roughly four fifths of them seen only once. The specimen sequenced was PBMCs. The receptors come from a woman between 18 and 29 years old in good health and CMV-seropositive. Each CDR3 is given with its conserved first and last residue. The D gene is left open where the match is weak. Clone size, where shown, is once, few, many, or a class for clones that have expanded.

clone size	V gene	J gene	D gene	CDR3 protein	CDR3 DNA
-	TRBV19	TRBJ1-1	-	CASSRRLLQNTEAFF	TGTGCCAGTAGTAGGAGGTTATTACAGAACACTGAAGCTTTCTTT
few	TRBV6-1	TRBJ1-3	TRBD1	CASTQNRGTGNTIYF	TGTGCCAGCACGCAGAACAGGGGGACTGGAAACACCATATATTTT
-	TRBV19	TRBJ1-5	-	CASRFRGNQPQHF	TGTGCCAGTAGGTTTAGGGGGAATCAGCCCCAGCATTTT
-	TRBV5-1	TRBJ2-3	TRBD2	CASSLAGLAGGADTQYF	TGCGCCAGCAGCTTGGCCGGCTTAGCGGGGGGGGCCGATACGCAGTATTTT
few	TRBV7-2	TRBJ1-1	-	CASSSMAQNTEAFF	TGTGCCAGCAGCTCCATGGCCCAGAACACTGAAGCTTTCTTT
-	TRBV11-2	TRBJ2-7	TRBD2	CASSLAGGPGEQYF	TGTGCCAGCAGCTTAGCGGGGGGTCCCGGCGAGCAGTACTTC
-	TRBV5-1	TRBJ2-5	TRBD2	CASSLGRGEQETQYF	TGCGCCAGCAGCTTGGGGCGGGGGGAACAAGAGACCCAGTACTTC
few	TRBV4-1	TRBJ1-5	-	CASSVREASNQPQHF	TGCGCCAGCAGCGTCCGGGAGGCTAGCAATCAGCCCCAGCATTTT
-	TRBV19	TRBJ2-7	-	CASSITRKIPYEQYF	TGTGCCAGTAGTATAACCAGAAAGATCCCCTACGAGCAGTACTTC
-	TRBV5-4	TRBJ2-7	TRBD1	CASSLGDRAYEQYF	TGTGCCAGCAGCTTAGGGGACAGGGCCTACGAGCAGTACTTC
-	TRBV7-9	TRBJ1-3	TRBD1	CASSQWDRGSGNTIYF	TGTGCCAGCAGCCAGTGGGACAGGGGGTCTGGAAACACCATATATTTT
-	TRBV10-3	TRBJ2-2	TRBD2	CAISEGLAENTGELFF	TGTGCCATCAGTGAGGGACTAGCGGAGAACACCGGGGAGCTGTTTTTT
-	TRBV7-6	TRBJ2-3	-	CASSSPVGAQYF	TGTGCCAGCAGCTCCCCCGTAGGAGCGCAGTATTTT
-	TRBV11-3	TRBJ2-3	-	CASSEGGADTQYF	TGTGCCAGCAGCGAAGGAGGGGCAGATACGCAGTATTTT
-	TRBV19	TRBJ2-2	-	CASSISGTGELFF	TGTGCCAGTAGTATATCCGGCACCGGGGAGCTGTTTTTT
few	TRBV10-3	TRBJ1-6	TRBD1	CAISKGGDRDSPLHF	TGTGCCATCAGCAAAGGCGGAGACAGGGATTCACCCCTCCACTTT
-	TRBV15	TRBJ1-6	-	CATSRTWREGNSPLHF	TGTGCCACCAGCAGAACTTGGAGGGAGGGAAATTCACCCCTCCACTTT
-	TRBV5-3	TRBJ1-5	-	CARSQPAGPPQHF	TGTGCCAGAAGCCAACCTGCGGGGCCGCCCCAGCATTTT
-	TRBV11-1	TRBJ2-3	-	CASSSNRIATDTQYF	TGTGCCAGCAGTTCGAATAGGATAGCAACAGATACGCAGTATTTT
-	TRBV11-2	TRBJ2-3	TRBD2	CASSFRSRGETDTQYF	TGTGCCAGCAGCTTTAGGAGCCGGGGGGAAACAGATACGCAGTATTTT
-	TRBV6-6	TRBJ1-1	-	CASSPTGSTEAFF	TGTGCCAGCAGTCCCACAGGGAGCACTGAAGCTTTCTTT
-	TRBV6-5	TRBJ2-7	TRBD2	CASSYSSGGGSYEQYF	TGTGCCAGCAGTTACTCGAGTGGGGGGGGCTCCTACGAGCAGTACTTC
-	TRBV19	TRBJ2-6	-	CASRAMGSSGANVLTF	TGTGCCAGTAGGGCAATGGGCAGCTCTGGGGCCAACGTCCTGACTTTC
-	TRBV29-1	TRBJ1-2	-	CSVPGNYGYTF	TGCAGCGTGCCGGGAAACTATGGCTACACCTTC
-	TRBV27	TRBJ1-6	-	CASSLWYSSPNSPLHF	TGTGCCAGCAGTTTATGGTACTCCTCCCCTAATTCACCCCTCCACTTT
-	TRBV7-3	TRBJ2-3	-	CASSPSPLAGITDTQYF	TGTGCCAGCAGCCCCTCCCCACTAGCCGGAATCACAGATACGCAGTATTTT
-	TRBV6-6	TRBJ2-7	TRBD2	CASTNSGAGSYEQCF	TGTGCCAGCACCAATTCGGGAGCGGGGTCCTACGAGCAGTGCTTC
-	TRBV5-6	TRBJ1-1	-	CASSLPIGGNTEAFF	TGTGCCAGCAGCTTGCCTATAGGCGGGAACACTGAAGCTTTCTTT
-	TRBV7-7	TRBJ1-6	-	CASSLGGQNSPLHF	TGTGCCAGCAGCTTAGGCGGACAGAATTCACCCCTCCACTTT
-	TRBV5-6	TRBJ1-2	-	CASSQVGRGEGYTF	TGTGCCAGCAGCCAAGTCGGTAGGGGCGAAGGCTACACCTTC
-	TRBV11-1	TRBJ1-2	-	CASSHIVSGSGYTF	TGTGCCAGCAGCCACATTGTTTCGGGGAGCGGCTACACCTTC
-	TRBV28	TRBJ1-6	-	CASSSRTGSPLHF	TGTGCCAGCAGTTCCAGAACGGGTTCACCCCTCCACTTT
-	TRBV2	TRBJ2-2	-	CASSEFFAGYRTGELFF	TGTGCCAGCAGTGAGTTTTTTGCGGGGTACCGAACCGGGGAGCTGTTTTTT
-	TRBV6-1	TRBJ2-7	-	CASSEGPGPGDIHEQYF	TGTGCCAGCAGTGAAGGCCCCGGGCCGGGGGATATACACGAGCAGTACTTC
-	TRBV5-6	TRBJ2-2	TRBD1	CASSLDRGITGELFF	TGTGCCAGCAGCCTGGACAGGGGAATTACCGGGGAGCTGTTTTTT
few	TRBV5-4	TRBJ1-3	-	CASSLGRANTIYF	TGTGCCAGCAGCTTGGGCAGGGCCAACACCATATATTTT
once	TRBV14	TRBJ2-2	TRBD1	CASSIRQGVTGELFF	TGTGCCAGCAGCATACGACAGGGTGTTACCGGGGAGCTGTTTTTT
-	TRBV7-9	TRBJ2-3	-	CASSLASGLTDTQYF	TGTGCCAGCAGCTTAGCGAGCGGGCTTACAGATACGCAGTATTTT
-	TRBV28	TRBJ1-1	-	CASSSPPQGMNTEAFF	TGTGCCAGCAGTTCCCCCCCCCAGGGCATGAACACTGAAGCTTTCTTT
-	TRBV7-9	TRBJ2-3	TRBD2	CASRLGGAQDTQYF	TGTGCCAGCCGCCTCGGGGGGGCGCAAGATACGCAGTATTTT
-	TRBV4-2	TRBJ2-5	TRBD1	CASSLIVRGTGVSWEQYF	TGTGCCAGCAGCCTGATAGTAAGGGGGACAGGGGTCTCGTGGGAGCAGTACTTC
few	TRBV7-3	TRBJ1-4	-	CASSKGSLSNEKLFF	TGTGCCAGCAGCAAGGGGTCCCTATCCAATGAAAAACTGTTTTTT
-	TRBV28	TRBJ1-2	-	CASSPPGQSTYGYTF	TGTGCCAGCAGCCCCCCGGGACAATCAACATATGGCTACACCTTC
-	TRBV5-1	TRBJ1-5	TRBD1	CASGPGQGQPQHF	TGCGCCAGCGGCCCGGGACAGGGCCAGCCCCAGCATTTT
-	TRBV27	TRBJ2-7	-	CASSFRDSYEQYF	TGTGCCAGCAGTTTCCGGGACTCCTACGAGCAGTACTTC
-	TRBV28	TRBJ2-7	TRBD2	CASSVGLAGPGSYEQYF	TGTGCCAGCAGTGTGGGACTAGCGGGGCCCGGCTCCTACGAGCAGTACTTC
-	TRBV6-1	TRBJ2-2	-	CASSGLSTGELFF	TGTGCCAGCAGTGGCCTTAGCACCGGGGAGCTGTTTTTT
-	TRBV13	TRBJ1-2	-	CASSLGIYGYTF	TGTGCCAGCAGCTTAGGTATTTATGGCTACACCTTC
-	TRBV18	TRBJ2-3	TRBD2	CASSQAGPDPRSDTQYF	TGTGCCAGCTCACAAGCGGGGCCAGACCCCCGCTCAGATACGCAGTATTTT
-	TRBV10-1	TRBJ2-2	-	CASRPGQNTGELFF	TGCGCCAGCAGGCCGGGACAGAACACCGGGGAGCTGTTTTTT
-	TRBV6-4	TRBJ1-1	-	CASSETWNTEAFF	TGTGCCAGCAGTGAAACATGGAACACTGAAGCTTTCTTT
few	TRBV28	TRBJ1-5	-	CASSLLGGKDDQPQHF	TGTGCCAGCAGTTTATTGGGGGGGAAGGACGATCAGCCCCAGCATTTT
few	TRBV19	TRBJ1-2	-	CASSSWGRNGYTF	TGTGCCAGTAGTTCGTGGGGCCGTAATGGCTACACCTTC
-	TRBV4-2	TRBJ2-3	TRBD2	CASSQTWTSETDTQYF	TGTGCCAGCAGCCAGACCTGGACTAGCGAAACAGATACGCAGTATTTT
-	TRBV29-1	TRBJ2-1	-	CSVEDVQYNEQFF	TGCAGCGTTGAAGATGTTCAGTACAATGAGCAGTTCTTC